The clone carrying this T cell receptor beta chain was recorded many times. The CDR3 loop spans 16 amino acids. V dropped 6 bases and J dropped 3 bases, with 20 bases sitting between them. CDR1 is SEHNR and CDR2 is FQNEAQ in the germline V gene (reference sequence). The data were taken from a study of molecular identifiers for immune sequencing clone quantification. Each CDR3 protein is one row after TCRdb ran MiXCR on the PCR reads. The table has tens of thousands of distinct CDR3 sequences, 20% to 25% seen once; the top ten hold more than 0.85%. This sequence was found in a human donor in good health. Some libraries in this study had Jurkat cell RNA spiked in. The source material was naive CD8+ T cells from blood, with Jurkat cell RNA spiked in. Stated subset: FACS-sorted CD8+CD4-CCR7+CD45RA+ naive T cells. The rearrangement joins TRBV7-9 to TRBJ1-1, with a possible D match to TRBD1 (5 bases). The CDR3 region has the DNA TGTGCCAGCAGGACGATGACAGCTCCTGGGGACACTGAAGCTTTCTTT. It yields the protein CASRTMTAPGDTEAFF.